Listed below are T cell receptor beta chains from one sample, sequenced in a study of T-cell reconstitution after alpha-beta-depleted transplantation in children. TCRdb fed the PCR reads into MiXCR, producing one record per CDR3 protein. This sample has some 830,000 distinct CDR3 sequences, with 15% to 20% found just once. This material consisted of PBMCs, mostly from graft donor cells, taken 360 days after TCRalphabeta/CD19-depleted stem cell transplant. These receptors originate from a male patient younger than 18 who had a stem cell transplant for acute lymphoblastic leukemia, so the T cells may come from the graft donor. Each CDR3 is given with its conserved first and last residue. Each record gives: clone size, J gene, D gene, V gene, CDR3 protein, CDR3 DNA. D genes are given only for firm matches. Clone size appears in some rows only: once, few, many, or a class for an expanded clone.

few	TRBJ2-1	TRBD2	TRBV20-1	CSALRLAGVNEQFF	TGCAGTGCTCTGCGGCTAGCGGGAGTCAATGAGCAGTTCTTC
few	TRBJ1-1	TRBD1	TRBV5-1	CASSVDRPDTEAFF	TGCGCCAGCAGCGTGGACAGGCCAGACACTGAAGCTTTCTTT
few	TRBJ2-5	TRBD2	TRBV12-3/TRBV12-4	CASSLAWREGQGTQYF	TGTGCCAGCAGTTTAGCGTGGCGGGAGGGCCAGGGGACCCAGTACTTC
few	TRBJ2-5	-	TRBV7-6	CASSLEVVAEETQYF	TGTGCCAGCAGCTTAGAGGTAGTAGCAGAAGAGACCCAGTACTTC
few	TRBJ2-1	TRBD2	TRBV29-1	CSGRAGGTYNEQFF	TGCAGCGGACGAGCGGGAGGAACCTACAATGAGCAGTTCTTC
few	TRBJ2-5	TRBD2	TRBV20-1	CSARLSSGRLGETQYF	TGCAGTGCTAGATTGTCTAGCGGGAGGTTAGGGGAGACCCAGTACTTC
-	TRBJ2-7	TRBD2	TRBV5-1	CASSLEASGAYEQYF	TGCGCCAGCAGCTTGGAGGCTAGCGGGGCCTACGAGCAGTACTTC
few	TRBJ1-5	-	TRBV29-1	CSAQGSGNQPQHF	TGCAGCGCACAGGGTTCGGGCAATCAGCCCCAGCATTTT
-	TRBJ2-7	-	TRBV12-3/TRBV12-4	CGTPHRGF	TGTGGTACGCCACACAGAGGATTC
many	TRBJ2-1	TRBD2	TRBV6-5	CASSYLRSGTYNEQFF	TGTGCCAGCAGTTACCTCCGGAGCGGGACCTACAATGAGCAGTTCTTC
few	TRBJ2-1	-	TRBV5-1	CASSSAGYSYNEQFF	TGCGCCAGCAGCTCCGCCGGATATTCCTACAATGAGCAGTTCTTC
-	TRBJ1-2	-	TRBV27	CASSLLGGHGYTF	TGTGCCAGCAGTTTATTGGGGGGGCATGGCTACACCTTC
few	TRBJ2-2	TRBD1	TRBV5-1	CASSSDRDTGELFF	TGCGCCAGCAGCTCCGACAGGGATACCGGGGAGCTGTTTTTT